A single T cell receptor (beta chain) is shown here with its context. Its antigen is currently unknown. With a J-beta primer mix and a sample-barcoded 5' primer, a second PCR ran about 7 to 12 cycles. All cDNA molecules were each tagged by a template-switch adaptor with 12 random nucleotides. MiXCR was run by TCRdb on the 5' RACE reads, yielding one entry per CDR3 protein. The sample consists of about 1.4 million distinct CDR3 sequences, roughly 60% of them appearing once. The data belong to a study of blood T cells in healthy people across ages. Findings of the study overall: CMV status of donors was unknown, possibly confounding expanded clonotype changes. The study found TCR beta diversity correlated strongly with naive T cell percentage.

The receptor comes from a man between 18 and 29 years old in good health. Sequenced input: blood.

CDR3 protein: CASSLTSGSCEQYF. Written as DNA, the CDR3 is TGTGCCAGCAGCTTAACTAGCGGGAGCTGCGAGCAGTACTTC. This sequence joins TRBV11-2 and TRBJ2-5, with 11 positions matching TRBD2. The end of the DNA is better explained by TRBJ2-7, so the J call may be wrong. Germline CDR1 reads SGHAT; CDR2 reads FQNNGV. The CDR3 has 14 amino acids.